This TCR beta chain was retrieved from a study of T cell responses to AZD1222 COVID-19 vaccine. This CDR3 comprises 16 residues. CDR1 LNHDA and CDR2 SQIVND come from the germline V gene (reference sequence). Trimming took off 3 bases at V and 1 base at J, with 16 bases between the two ends. General study findings and limits: Possibly, clonal diversity was underestimated; donors were largely white British and included more females. There were repertoire samples only from the period after the peak T cell response.

The assay was immunoSEQ multiplex PCR, and TCRdb's table has in-frame clones only and misses some. The table shows about 120,000 clones, with approximately 92% occurring only once. Worth noting for this clone: What it binds is unknown.

The starting material was peripheral blood, obtained on day 0 of AZD1222 vaccination. This receptor was obtained from an adult in good health. V gene TRBV19 combines with J gene TRBJ2-7; D possibly corresponds to TRBD2 (6 bases). DNA of the CDR3: TGTGCCAGTAGTATCGGGGTTAGCGGCGAATCCTACGAGCAGTACTTC. It codes for CASSIGVSGESYEQYF.